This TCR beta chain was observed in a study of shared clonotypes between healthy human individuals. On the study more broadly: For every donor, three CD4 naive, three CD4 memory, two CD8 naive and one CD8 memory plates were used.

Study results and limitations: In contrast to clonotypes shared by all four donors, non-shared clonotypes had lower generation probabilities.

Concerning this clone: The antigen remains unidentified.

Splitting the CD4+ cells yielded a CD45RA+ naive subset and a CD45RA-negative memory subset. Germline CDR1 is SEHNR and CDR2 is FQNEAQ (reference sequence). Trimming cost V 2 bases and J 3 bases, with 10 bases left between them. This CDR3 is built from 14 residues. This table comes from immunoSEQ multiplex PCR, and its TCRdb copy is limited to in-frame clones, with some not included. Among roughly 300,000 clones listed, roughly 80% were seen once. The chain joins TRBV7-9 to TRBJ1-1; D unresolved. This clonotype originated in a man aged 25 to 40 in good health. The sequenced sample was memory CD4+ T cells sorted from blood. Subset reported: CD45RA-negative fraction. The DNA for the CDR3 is TGTGCCAGCAGCTTATACGGGTCGGACACTGAAGCTTTCTTT. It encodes CASSLYGSDTEAFF.